The 4 T cell receptor beta chains below all came from one sample that was sequenced in a study of T cell responses to AZD1222 COVID-19 vaccine (dated by TCRdb to about 2021). The meaning of the sample's time point label: baseline before first vaccination. The meaning of the sample's treatment or condition label: meningococcal conjugate vaccine given as trial control. The library was prepared using the immunoSEQ multiplex PCR assay. TCRdb re-hosts the immuneACCESS table, in-frame sequences only. Its copies lack some clones; in the studies checked, an unresolved V gene accounts for under half of them, and the cause for the rest is not known. This sample gives tens of thousands of clones in total; about 93% of them show up just once. Around 5% of the sample belongs to the ten largest clones. The source was peripheral blood, collected on day 0 of MenACWY control vaccination. The source is an adult in good health.

V is TRBV6-6 and J is TRBJ2-6; no clear D gene. This CDR3 is 17 amino acids long. Trimming took 5 bases from V and 0 from J, leaving 14 bases between them. Germline V CDR1 and CDR2: MNHNY, SVGAGI (reference sequence). The CDR3 loop reads CASSLGSLNSGANVLTF. CDR3 in DNA: TGTGCCAGCAGTCTGGGGTCGCTAAACTCTGGGGCCAACGTCCTGACTTTC.

The chain combines TRBV11-2 with TRBJ2-7; 8 bases agree with TRBD1. The CDR3 runs 15 residues. Germline V lookup: CDR1 SGHAT, CDR2 FQNNGV. Trimming cost V 5 bases and J 5 bases; bases outside gene matches: 11. CDR3 protein: CASSRPGQGANEQYF. The CDR3 coding sequence is TGTGCCAGCAGCCGTCCCGGGCAGGGGGCGAACGAGCAGTACTTC.

The chain uses TRBV7-2 and TRBJ1-2; D remains unclear. The V end was cut by 1 base, the J end by 0 bases, with 3 bases between. Germline CDR1 and CDR2: SGHTA and FQGNSA. The CDR3 runs to 13 residues. The CDR3 loop is CASSLDSNYGYTF. CDR3 nucleotides: TGTGCCAGCAGCTTAGACTCTAACTATGGCTACACCTTC.

This chain connects TRBV24-1 to TRBJ2-2; D may match TRBD1 or TRBD2 (5 bases each). Germline V gene lookup returns CDR1 KGHDR and CDR2 SFDVKD. CDR3 size: 18 residues. The V end was cut by 4 bases, the J end by 0 bases, with 17 bases between. CDR3 sequence reads: CATSDSGTATANTGELFF. The CDR3 region has the DNA TGTGCCACCAGTGACTCCGGGACGGCCACCGCGAACACCGGGGAGCTGTTTTTT.